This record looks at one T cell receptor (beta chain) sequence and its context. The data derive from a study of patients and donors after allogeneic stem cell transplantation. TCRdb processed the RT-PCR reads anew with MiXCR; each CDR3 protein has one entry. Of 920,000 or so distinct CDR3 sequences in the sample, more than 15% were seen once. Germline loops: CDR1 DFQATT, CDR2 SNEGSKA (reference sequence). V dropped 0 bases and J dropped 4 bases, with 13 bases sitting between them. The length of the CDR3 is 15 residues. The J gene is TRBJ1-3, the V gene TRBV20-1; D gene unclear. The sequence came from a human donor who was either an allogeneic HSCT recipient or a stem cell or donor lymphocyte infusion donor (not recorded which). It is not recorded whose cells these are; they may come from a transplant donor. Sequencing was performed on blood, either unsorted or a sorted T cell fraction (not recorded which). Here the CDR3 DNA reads TGCAGTGCTAGAGATTTAAAAGTGTCCGGAAACACCATATATTTT. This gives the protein CSARDLKVSGNTIYF.